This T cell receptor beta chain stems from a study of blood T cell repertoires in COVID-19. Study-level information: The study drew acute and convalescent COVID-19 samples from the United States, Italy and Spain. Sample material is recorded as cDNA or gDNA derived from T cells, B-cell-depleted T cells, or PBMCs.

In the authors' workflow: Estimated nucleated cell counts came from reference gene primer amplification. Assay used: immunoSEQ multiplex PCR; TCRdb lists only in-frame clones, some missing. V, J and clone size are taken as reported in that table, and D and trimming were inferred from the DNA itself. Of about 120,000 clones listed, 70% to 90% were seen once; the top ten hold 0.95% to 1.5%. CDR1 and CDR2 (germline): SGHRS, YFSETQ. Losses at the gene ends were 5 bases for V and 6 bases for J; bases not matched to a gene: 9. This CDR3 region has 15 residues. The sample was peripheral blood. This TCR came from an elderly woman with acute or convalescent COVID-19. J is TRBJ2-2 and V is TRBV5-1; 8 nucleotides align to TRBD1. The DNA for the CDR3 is TGCGCCAGCAGACGCTCAGGGGGCGCGGCCGGGGAGCTGTTTTTT. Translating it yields CASRRSGGAAGELFF. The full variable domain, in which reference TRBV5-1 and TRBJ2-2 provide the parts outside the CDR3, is KAGVTQTPRYLIKTRGQQVTLSCSPISGHRSVSWYQQTPGQGLQFLFEYFSETQRNKGNFPGRFSGRQFSNSRSEMNVSTLELGDSALYLCASRRSGGAAGELFFGEGSRLTVL.